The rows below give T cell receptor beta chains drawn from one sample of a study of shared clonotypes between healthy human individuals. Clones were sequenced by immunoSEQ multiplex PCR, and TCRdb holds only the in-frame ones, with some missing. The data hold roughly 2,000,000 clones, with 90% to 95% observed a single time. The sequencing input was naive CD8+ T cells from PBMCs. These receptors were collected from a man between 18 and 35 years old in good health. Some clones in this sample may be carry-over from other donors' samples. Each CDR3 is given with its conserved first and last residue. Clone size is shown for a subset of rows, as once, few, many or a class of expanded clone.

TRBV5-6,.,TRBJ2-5,CASSSGPRGQETQYF
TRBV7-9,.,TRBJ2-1,CASSFGTNEQFF
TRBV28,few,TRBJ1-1,CASYPSRNTEAFF
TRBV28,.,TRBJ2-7,CASSLLPVASNPYEQYF
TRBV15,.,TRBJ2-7,CATSRARGRNYEQYF
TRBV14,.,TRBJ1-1,CASSHYRDLTEAFF
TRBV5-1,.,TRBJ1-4,CASSLRDGAGEKLFF
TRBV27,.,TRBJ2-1,CASSPFPPWVTKDSEQFF
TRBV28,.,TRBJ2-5,CASRTITQETQYF
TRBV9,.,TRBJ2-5,CASSARTGEETQYF
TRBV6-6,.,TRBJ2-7,CASTEHPRSEQYF
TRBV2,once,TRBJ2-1,CASRRGTDLYQFF
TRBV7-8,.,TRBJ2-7,CASSLTRIGRVSYEQYF
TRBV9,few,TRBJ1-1,CASSVDLNTEAFF
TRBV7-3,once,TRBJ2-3,CASSLMGSFGTDTQYF
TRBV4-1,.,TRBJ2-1,CASSHMLAGVGIYNEQFF
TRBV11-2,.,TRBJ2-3,CASSFLAGFTDTQYF
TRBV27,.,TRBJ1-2,CASSFGTEYGYTF
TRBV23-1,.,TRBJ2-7,CASSQSCQSALPTSSSYEQYF
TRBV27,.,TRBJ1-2,CATNPGGQGGYTF
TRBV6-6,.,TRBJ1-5,CASSYSDRYQPQHF
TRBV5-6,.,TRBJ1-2,CASSSQGWVGYGYTF
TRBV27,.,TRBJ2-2,CASSYQGPYTGELFF
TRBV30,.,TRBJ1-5,CAWSRGFSGDQFYQPQHF
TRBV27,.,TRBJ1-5,CARSDRGPHQPQHF
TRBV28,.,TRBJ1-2,CASSSNQGPGRTF